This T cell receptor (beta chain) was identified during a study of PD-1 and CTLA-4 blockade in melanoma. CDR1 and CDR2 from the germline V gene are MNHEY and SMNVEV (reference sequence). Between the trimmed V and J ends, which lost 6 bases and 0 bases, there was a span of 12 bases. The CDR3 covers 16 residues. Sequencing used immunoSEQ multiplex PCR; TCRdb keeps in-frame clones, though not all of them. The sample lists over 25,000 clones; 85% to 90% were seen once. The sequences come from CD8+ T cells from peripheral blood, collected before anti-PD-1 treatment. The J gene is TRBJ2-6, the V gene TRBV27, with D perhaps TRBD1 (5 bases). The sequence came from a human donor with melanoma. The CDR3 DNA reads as TGTGCCAGCAGCCCCAGACAGTTCTCTGGGGCCAACGTCCTGACTTTC. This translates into CASSPRQFSGANVLTF.